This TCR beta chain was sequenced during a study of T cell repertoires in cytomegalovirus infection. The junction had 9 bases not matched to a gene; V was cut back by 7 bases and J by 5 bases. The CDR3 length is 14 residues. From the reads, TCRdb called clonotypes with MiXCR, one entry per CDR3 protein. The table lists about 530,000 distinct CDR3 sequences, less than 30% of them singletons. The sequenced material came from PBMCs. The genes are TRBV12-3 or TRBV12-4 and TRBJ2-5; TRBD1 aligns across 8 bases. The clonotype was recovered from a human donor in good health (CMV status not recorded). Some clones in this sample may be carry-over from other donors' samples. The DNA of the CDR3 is TGTGCCAGCAACACATGGACAGGGTTGGAGACCCAGTACTTC. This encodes CASNTWTGLETQYF.